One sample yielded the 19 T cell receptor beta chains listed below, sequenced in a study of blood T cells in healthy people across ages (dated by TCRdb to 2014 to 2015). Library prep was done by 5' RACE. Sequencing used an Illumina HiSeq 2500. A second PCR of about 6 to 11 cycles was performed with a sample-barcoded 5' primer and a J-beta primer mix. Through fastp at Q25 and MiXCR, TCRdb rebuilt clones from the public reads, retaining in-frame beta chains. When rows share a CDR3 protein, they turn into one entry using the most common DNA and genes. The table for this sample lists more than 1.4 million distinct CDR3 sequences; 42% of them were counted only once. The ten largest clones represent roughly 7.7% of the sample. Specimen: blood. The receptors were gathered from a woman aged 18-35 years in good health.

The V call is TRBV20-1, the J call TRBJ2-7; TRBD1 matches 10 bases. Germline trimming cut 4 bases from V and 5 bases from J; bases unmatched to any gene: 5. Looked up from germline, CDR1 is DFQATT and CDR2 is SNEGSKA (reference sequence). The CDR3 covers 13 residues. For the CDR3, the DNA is TGCAGTGCTAAACAGGACAGGGGGGACGAGCAGTACTTC. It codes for CSAKQDRGDEQYF.

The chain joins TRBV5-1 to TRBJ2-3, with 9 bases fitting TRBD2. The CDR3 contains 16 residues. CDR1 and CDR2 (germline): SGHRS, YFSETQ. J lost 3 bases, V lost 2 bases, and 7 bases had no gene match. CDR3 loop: CASSFSGTSRTDTQYF. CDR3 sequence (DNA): TGCGCCAGCAGCTTTTCCGGGACTAGCAGGACAGATACGCAGTATTTT.

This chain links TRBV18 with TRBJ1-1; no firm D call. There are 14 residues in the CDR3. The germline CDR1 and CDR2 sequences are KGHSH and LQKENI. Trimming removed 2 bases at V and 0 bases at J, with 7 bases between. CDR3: CASSPNSVNTEAFF. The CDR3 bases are TGTGCCAGCTCACCAAACAGCGTGAACACTGAAGCTTTCTTT.

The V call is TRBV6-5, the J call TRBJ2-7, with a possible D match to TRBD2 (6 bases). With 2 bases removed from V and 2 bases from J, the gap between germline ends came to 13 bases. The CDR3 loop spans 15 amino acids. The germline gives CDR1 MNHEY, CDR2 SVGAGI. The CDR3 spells CASSYAMRGPYEQYF. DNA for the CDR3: TGTGCCAGCAGTTACGCGATGCGGGGCCCCTACGAGCAGTACTTC.

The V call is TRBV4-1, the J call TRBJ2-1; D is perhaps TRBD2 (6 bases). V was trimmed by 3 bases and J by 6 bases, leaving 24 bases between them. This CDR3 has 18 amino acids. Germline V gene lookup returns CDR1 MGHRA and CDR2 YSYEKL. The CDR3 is CASSHYSGGTESGNEQFF. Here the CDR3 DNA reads TGCGCCAGCAGCCATTACTCAGGAGGGACGGAATCCGGCAATGAGCAGTTCTTC.

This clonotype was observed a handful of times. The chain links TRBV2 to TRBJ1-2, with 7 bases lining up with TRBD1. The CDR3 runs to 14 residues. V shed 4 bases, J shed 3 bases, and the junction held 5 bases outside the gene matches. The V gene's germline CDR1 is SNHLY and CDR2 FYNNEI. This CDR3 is CASSGEGAYYGYTF. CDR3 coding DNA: TGTGCCAGCAGTGGGGAGGGGGCATACTATGGCTACACCTTC.

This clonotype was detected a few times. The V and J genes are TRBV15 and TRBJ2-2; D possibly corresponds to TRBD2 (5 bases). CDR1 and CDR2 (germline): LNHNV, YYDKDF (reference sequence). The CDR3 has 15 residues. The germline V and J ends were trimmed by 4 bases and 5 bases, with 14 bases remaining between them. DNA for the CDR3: TGTGCCACCAGCACTGCAGGAAGAGGGACCGGGGAGCTGTTTTTT. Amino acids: CATSTAGRGTGELFF.

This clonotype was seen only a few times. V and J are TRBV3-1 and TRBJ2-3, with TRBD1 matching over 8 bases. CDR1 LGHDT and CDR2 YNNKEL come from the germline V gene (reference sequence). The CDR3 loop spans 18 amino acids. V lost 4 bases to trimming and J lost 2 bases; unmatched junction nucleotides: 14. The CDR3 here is CASSRTSRTGRLTDTQYF. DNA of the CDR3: TGTGCCAGCAGCCGAACTTCCCGGACAGGGCGACTCACAGATACGCAGTATTTT.

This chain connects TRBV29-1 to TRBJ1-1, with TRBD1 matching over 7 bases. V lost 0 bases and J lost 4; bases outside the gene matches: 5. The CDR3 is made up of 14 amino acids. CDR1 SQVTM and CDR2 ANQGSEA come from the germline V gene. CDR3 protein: CSVEDTGALTEAFF. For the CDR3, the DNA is TGCAGCGTTGAAGATACAGGGGCGCTCACTGAAGCTTTCTTT.

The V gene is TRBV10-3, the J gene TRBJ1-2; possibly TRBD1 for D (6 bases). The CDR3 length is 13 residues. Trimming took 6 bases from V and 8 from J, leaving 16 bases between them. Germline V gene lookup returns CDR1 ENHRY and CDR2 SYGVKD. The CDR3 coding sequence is TGTGCCATCAGGTTCACAGGGTCCCGAGGCTACACCTTC. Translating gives CAIRFTGSRGYTF.

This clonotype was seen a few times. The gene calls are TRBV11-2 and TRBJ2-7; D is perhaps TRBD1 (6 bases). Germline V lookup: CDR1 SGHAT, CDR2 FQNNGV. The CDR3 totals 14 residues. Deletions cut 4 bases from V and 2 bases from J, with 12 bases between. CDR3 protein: CASSSTGLAYEQYF. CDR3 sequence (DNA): TGTGCCAGCAGCTCCACAGGGTTAGCCTACGAGCAGTACTTC. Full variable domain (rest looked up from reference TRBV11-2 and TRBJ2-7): EAGVAQSPRYKIIEKRQSVAFWCNPISGHATLYWYQQILGQGPKLLIQFQNNGVVDDSQLPKDRFSAERLKGVDSTLKIQPAKLEDSAVYLCASSSTGLAYEQYFGPGTRLTVT.

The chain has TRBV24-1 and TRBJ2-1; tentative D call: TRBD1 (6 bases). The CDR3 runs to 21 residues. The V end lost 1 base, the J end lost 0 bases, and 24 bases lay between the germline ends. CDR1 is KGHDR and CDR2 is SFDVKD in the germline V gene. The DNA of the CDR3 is TGTGCCACCAGTGATTTAGTTCGGCTCGAACAGGGATACTTCTCCTACAATGAGCAGTTCTTC. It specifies CATSDLVRLEQGYFSYNEQFF.

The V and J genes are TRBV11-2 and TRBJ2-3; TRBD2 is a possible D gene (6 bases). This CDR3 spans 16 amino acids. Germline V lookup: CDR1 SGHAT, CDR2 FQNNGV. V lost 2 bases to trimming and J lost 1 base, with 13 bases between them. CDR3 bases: TGTGCCAGCAGCTTATATCGGTCGGGAGGCACAGATACGCAGTATTTT. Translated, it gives CASSLYRSGGTDTQYF.

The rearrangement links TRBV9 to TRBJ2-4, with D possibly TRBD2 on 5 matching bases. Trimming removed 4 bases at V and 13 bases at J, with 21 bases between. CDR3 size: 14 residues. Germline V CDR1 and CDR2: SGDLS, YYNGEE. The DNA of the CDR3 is TGTGCCAGCAGCCCTGAGGAGGCCAGTGGTGAGCAGTACTTC. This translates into CASSPEEASGEQYF.

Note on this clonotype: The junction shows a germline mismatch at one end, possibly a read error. Here the CDR3 reads CASSVEGGGKETQYF. As DNA, the CDR3 is TGTGCCAGCAGCGTAGAGGGGGGGGGGAAAGAGACCCAGTACTTC. This chain uses TRBV11-2 with TRBJ2-5, with TRBD2 as a possible D gene (7 bases). Per the germline V gene, CDR1 is SGHAT and CDR2 is FQNNGV. The CDR3 sequence is 15 residues long.

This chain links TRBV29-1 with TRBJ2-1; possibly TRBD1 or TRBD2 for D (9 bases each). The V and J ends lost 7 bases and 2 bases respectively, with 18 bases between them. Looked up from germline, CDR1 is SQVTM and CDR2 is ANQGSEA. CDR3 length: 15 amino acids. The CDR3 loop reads CSGGGGTGTYNEQFF. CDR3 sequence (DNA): TGCAGCGGCGGGGGGGGGACAGGGACCTACAATGAGCAGTTCTTC.

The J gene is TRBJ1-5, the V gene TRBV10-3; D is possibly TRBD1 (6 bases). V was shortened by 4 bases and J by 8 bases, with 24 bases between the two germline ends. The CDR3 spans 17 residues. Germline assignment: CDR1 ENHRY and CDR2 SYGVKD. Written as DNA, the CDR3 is TGTGCCATCAGTGCGTTTGTTGTCAGGGGACAAATGGAGCCCCAGCATTTT. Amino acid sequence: CAISAFVVRGQMEPQHF.

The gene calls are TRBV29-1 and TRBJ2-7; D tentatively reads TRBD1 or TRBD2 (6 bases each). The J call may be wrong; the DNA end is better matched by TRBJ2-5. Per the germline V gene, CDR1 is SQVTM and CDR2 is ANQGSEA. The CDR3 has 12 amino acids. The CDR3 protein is CSLGGHAETQYF. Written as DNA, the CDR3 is TGCAGCCTGGGGGGACACGCAGAGACCCAGTACTTC.

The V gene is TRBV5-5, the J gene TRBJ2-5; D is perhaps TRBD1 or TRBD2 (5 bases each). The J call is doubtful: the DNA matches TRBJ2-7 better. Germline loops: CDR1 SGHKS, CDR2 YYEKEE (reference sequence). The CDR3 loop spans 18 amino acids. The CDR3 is CASSARVDSFIPNYEQYF. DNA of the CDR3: TGTGCCAGCAGCGCGAGGGTTGACAGCTTTATTCCCAACTACGAGCAGTACTTC.